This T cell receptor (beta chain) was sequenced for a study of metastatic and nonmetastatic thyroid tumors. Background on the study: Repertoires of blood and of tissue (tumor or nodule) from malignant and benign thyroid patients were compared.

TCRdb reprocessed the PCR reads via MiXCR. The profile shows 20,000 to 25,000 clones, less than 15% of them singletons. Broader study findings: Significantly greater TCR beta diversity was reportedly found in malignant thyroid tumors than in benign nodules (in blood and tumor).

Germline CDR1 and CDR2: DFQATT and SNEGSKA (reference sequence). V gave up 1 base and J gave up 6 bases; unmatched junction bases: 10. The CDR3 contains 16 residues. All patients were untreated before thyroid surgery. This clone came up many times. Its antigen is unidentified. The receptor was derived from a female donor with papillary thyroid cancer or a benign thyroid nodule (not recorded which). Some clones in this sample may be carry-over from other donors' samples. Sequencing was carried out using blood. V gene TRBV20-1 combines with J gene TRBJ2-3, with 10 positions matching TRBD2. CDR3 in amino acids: CSARGTSGNPWDTQYF. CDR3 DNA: TGCAGTGCTAGAGGCACTAGCGGGAACCCCTGGGATACGCAGTATTTT.